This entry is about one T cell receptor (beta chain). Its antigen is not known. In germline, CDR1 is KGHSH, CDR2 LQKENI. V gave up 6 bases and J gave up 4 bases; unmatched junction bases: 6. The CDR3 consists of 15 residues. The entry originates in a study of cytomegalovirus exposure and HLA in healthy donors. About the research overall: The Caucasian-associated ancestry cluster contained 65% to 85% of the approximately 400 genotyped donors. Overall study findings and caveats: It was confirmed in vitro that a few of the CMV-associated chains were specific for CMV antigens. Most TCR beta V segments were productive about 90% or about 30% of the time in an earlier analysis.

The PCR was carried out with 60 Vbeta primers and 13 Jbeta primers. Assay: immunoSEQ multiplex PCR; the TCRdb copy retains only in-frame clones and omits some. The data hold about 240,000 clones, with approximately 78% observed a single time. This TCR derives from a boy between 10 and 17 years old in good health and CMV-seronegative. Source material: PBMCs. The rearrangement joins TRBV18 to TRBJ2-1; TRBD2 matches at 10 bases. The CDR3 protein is CASSLLAGNYNEQFF. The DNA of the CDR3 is TGTGCCAGCTCCTTACTAGCGGGGAATTACAATGAGCAGTTCTTC.